A single sample gave rise to the 16 T cell receptor beta chains below, sequenced in a study of blood T cell repertoires in COVID-19. The protocol was immunoSEQ multiplex PCR, while the TCRdb copy is restricted to in-frame clones and leaves out a portion. In the table there are tens of thousands of clones, about 89% of which are singletons. The specimen was peripheral blood. The source is a man in his sixties with acute or convalescent COVID-19.

The chain's CDR3 is CASSLAGSGRSHEQFF. The CDR3 DNA sequence: TGTGCCAGCAGCTTAGCAGGTAGCGGGAGAAGTCATGAGCAGTTCTTC. The chain recombines TRBV7-2 with TRBJ2-1; TRBD2 agrees at 9 bases. The germline CDR1 and CDR2 sequences are SGHTA and FQGNSA. The CDR3 is made up of 16 amino acids. The ends lost 0 bases at V and 8 bases at J; junction bases unmatched: 8.

The J gene is TRBJ1-2, the V gene TRBV4-3; 8 bases are a match to TRBD1. Trimming removed 4 bases from V and 4 bases from J; junction bases left unmatched: 8. This CDR3 has 15 amino acids. The germline V gene has CDR1 LGHNA and CDR2 YSLEER. The CDR3 is CASSLTGGIFYGYTF. The CDR3 DNA reads as TGCGCCAGCAGCCTAACAGGGGGAATATTCTATGGCTACACCTTC.

This chain's CDR3 is CASSPPGAGGYYGYTF. As DNA, the CDR3 is TGTGCCAGCAGCCCACCAGGGGCAGGGGGGTATTATGGCTACACCTTC. The chain has TRBV9 and TRBJ1-2; the match to TRBD1 covers 7 bases. CDR3 length: 16 residues. With 4 bases clipped from V and 5 bases from J, the junction kept 14 bases outside the gene matches. Germline V gene lookup returns CDR1 SGDLS and CDR2 YYNGEE. Full variable domain (outside the CDR3, taken from reference TRBV9 and TRBJ1-2): DSGVTQTPKHLITATGQRVTLRCSPRSGDLSVYWYQQSLDQGLQFLIQYYNGEERAKGNILERFSAQQFPDLHSELNLSSLELGDSALYFCASSPPGAGGYYGYTFGSGTRLTVV.

This clone was recorded only once. The rearrangement links TRBV3-1 (or the pseudogene TRBV3-2) to TRBJ2-4; 7 bases line up with TRBD2. The trim removed 5 bases at V and 7 bases at J, leaving 8 bases unmatched. CDR3 length: 14 residues. Germline V gene data show CDR1 as LGHDT and CDR2 as YNNKEL (reference sequence). The CDR3 loop reads CASSFRGEGNIQYF. CDR3 bases: TGTGCCAGCAGCTTTCGGGGGGAAGGGAACATTCAGTACTTC.

The chain links TRBV6-2 or TRBV6-3 to TRBJ2-7; TRBD1 is a possible D gene (5 bases). The CDR3 runs to 14 residues. V was pared by 2 bases and J by 2 bases, with 10 bases between. Germline V gives CDR1 MNHEY, CDR2 SVGEGT. In nucleotides, the CDR3 is TGTGCCAGCAGTTACCAGGGCAGCCCCTACGAGCAGTACTTC. Residues: CASSYQGSPYEQYF.

The chain links TRBV4-2 to TRBJ2-1, with D perhaps matching TRBD1 (6 bases). V gave up 0 bases and J gave up 6 bases, with 9 bases separating them. The germline CDR1 and CDR2 sequences are LGHNA and YNFKEQ. The CDR3 is 14 residues long. The CDR3 sequence: CASSQDRGPNEQFF. The CDR3 DNA reads as TGTGCCAGCAGCCAAGACAGGGGCCCCAATGAGCAGTTCTTC.

The rearrangement links TRBV29-1 to TRBJ1-1; D remains unclear. The V end lost 2 bases, the J end lost 0 bases, and 10 bases lay between the germline ends. From germline, CDR1 is SQVTM and CDR2 ANQGSEA. The CDR3 consists of 14 residues. CDR3 amino acids: CSVERHRVNTEAFF. The CDR3 coding sequence is TGCAGCGTTGAAAGACACCGAGTGAACACTGAAGCTTTCTTT.

V gene TRBV6-2 or TRBV6-3 combines with J gene TRBJ2-3; 7 positions agree with TRBD2. The V gene end was trimmed by 0 bases and the J gene end by 3 bases; junction bases not matched to a gene: 9. This CDR3 is 17 amino acids long. Germline CDR1 MNHEY, CDR2 SVGEGT. CDR3 sequence reads: CASSYSIAGEGTDTQYF. Here the CDR3 DNA reads TGTGCCAGCAGTTACTCAATCGCGGGAGAGGGGACAGATACGCAGTATTTT.

This chain links TRBV5-1 with TRBJ2-7; TRBD2 agrees at 11 bases. Unmatched junction bases numbered 5, after V lost 4 bases and J lost 2 bases. The CDR3 is made up of 15 amino acids. CDR1 and CDR2 from the germline V gene are SGHRS and YFSETQ. The CDR3 reads CASSLGTSGPYEQYV. The CDR3 DNA reads as TGCGCCAGCAGCCTAGGGACTAGCGGACCCTACGAGCAGTACGTC.

The J gene is TRBJ1-4, the V gene TRBV18, with no clear D. The CDR3 has 13 amino acids. CDR1 and CDR2 (germline): KGHSH, LQKENI. The V gene lost 5 bases and the J gene lost 7 bases, with 11 bases spanning the gap. CDR3 coding DNA: TGTGCCAGCTCAATCCCTGACTCTGAAAAACTGTTTTTT. It is translated as CASSIPDSEKLFF.

The chain employs TRBV11-2 and TRBJ1-2, with TRBD1 matching 8 bases. The CDR3 sequence is 16 residues long. V lost 2 bases and J lost 3; bases outside the gene matches: 8. From germline, CDR1 is SGHAT and CDR2 FQNNGV. The CDR3 region is CASSLIQGAGHYGYTF. CDR3 DNA sequence: TGTGCCAGCAGCTTAATCCAGGGGGCGGGACACTATGGCTACACCTTC.

V gene TRBV13 combines with J gene TRBJ2-1; TRBD2 matches 15 bases. CDR1 PRHDT and CDR2 FYEKMQ come from the germline V gene (reference sequence). The ends lost 5 bases at V and 0 bases at J; junction bases unmatched: 5. The CDR3 is 18 amino acids. The CDR3 protein is CASSIRTSGRGSYNEQFF. DNA for the CDR3: TGTGCCAGCAGCATAAGGACTAGCGGGAGGGGCTCCTACAATGAGCAGTTCTTC.

The V gene is TRBV12-3 or TRBV12-4, the J gene TRBJ1-5; 7 nucleotides line up with TRBD1. The CDR3 contains 13 residues. J lost 4 bases, V lost 6 bases, and 3 bases had no gene match. In DNA, the CDR3 is TGTGCCAGCAGCCCGGGACAGAATCAGCCCCAGCATTTT. Protein sequence: CASSPGQNQPQHF.

The chain has TRBV2 and TRBJ2-3; 7 positions agree with TRBD2. Trimming cost V 7 bases and J 6 bases; bases outside gene matches: 13. This CDR3 is built from 15 residues. Looked up from germline, CDR1 is SNHLY and CDR2 is FYNNEI. In nucleotides, the CDR3 is TGTGCCAGCATACGGACTAGGGTTACTCAGGATACGCAGTATTTT. Residues: CASIRTRVTQDTQYF.

This clone was recorded once. The chain is built from TRBV9 and TRBJ1-6, with unresolved D. The V end lost 0 bases, the J end lost 0 bases, and 7 bases lay between the germline ends. Germline assignment: CDR1 SGDLS and CDR2 YYNGEE. The CDR3 has 16 amino acids. CDR3 region: CASSVDPSSYNSPLHF. CDR3 sequence (DNA): TGTGCCAGCAGCGTAGACCCGAGCTCCTATAATTCACCCCTCCACTTT.

The chain couples TRBV7-6 to TRBJ1-6; 7 bases align to TRBD1. The CDR3 totals 15 residues. V was clipped by 1 base and J by 7 bases; unmatched bases: 4. Germline CDR1 SGHVS, CDR2 FNYEAQ. The chain's CDR3 is CASSLGGTANSPLHF. The CDR3 coding sequence is TGTGCCAGCAGCTTAGGTGGGACAGCGAATTCACCCCTCCACTTT.